Sequencing of this TCR beta chain was carried out in a study of spatial heterogeneity in lung cancer. At least ten counts were recorded for this clonotype. TCRdb recomputed calls from the 5' RACE reads with MiXCR, one row per CDR3 protein. The table records about 25,000 distinct CDR3 sequences, 7% of them present only once. From germline, CDR1 is LGHDT and CDR2 YNNKEL (reference sequence). The length of the CDR3 is 13 residues. The J segment lost 8 bases and the V segment lost 4 bases, leaving 6 bases of the junction unmatched. The time point here: sample taken at primary tumor resection. The chain recombines TRBV3-1 with TRBJ2-3; 7 nucleotides align to TRBD2. The clonotype was recovered from a male donor with early-stage non-small cell lung cancer. The sample here was PBMCs, taken at surgery. CDR3 amino acids: CASSPPGGGTQYF. CDR3 DNA: TGTGCCAGCAGCCCCCCGGGGGGAGGTACGCAGTATTTT.